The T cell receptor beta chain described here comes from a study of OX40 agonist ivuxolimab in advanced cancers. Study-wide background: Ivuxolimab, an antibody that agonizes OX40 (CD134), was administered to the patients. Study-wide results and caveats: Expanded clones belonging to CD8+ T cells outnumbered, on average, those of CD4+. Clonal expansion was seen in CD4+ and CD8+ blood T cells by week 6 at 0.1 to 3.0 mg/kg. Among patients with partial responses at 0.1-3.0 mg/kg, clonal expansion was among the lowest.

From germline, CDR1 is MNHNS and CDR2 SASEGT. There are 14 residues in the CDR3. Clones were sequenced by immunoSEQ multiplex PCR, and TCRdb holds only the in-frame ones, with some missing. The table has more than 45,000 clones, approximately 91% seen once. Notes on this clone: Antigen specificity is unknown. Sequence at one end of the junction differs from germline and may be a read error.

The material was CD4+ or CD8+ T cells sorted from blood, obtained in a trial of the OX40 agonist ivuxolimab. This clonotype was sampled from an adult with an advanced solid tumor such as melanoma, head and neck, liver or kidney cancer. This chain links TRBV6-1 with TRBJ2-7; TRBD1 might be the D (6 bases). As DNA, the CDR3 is TGTGCCAGCAGCGAAGGGACATCCTTGTACGAGCAGTACTTC. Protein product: CASSEGTSLYEQYF.